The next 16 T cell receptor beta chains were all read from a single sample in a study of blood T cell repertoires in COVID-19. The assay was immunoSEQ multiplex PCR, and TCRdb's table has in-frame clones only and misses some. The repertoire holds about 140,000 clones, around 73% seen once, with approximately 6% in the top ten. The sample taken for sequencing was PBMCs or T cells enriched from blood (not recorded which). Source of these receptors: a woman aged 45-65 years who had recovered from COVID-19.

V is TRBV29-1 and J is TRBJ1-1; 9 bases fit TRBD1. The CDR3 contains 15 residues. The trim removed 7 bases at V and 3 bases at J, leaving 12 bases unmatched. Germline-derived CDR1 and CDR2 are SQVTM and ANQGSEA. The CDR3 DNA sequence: TGCAGCGCTGTGGGGACAGGGTCTCATTACACTGAAGCTTTCTTT. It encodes CSAVGTGSHYTEAFF.

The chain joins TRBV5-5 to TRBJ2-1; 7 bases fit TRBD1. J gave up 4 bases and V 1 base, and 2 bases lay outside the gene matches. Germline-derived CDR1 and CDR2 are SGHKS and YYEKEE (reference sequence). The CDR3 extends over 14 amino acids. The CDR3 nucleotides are TGTGCCAGCAGCTTGTCGGGACAGTACAATGAGCAGTTCTTC. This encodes CASSLSGQYNEQFF.

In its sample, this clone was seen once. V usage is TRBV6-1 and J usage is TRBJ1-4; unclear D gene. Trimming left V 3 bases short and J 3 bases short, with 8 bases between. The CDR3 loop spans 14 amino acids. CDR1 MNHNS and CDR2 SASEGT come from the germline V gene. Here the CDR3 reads CASSEGTANEKLFF. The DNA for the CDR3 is TGTGCCAGCAGTGAGGGTACAGCTAATGAAAAACTGTTTTTT.

The CDR3 here is CASRDSQETQYF. CDR3 bases: TGTGCCAGCCGGGACTCCCAAGAGACCCAGTACTTC. The V gene is TRBV19, the J gene TRBJ2-5, with a tentative D call TRBD2 (6 bases). The germline V and J ends were trimmed by 9 bases and 1 base, with 9 bases remaining between them. Germline-derived CDR1 and CDR2 are LNHDA and SQIVND (reference sequence). The length of the CDR3 is 12 residues.

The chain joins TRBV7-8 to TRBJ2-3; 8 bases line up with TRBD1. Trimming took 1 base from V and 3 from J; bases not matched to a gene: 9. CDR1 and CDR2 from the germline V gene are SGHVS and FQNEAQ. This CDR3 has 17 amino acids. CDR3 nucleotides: TGTGCCAGCAGCTTAGGACCCGGGACAGGAGAAACAGATACGCAGTATTTT. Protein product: CASSLGPGTGETDTQYF. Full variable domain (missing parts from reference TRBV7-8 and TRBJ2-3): GAGVSQSPRYKVAKRGQDVALRCDPISGHVSLFWYQQALGQGPEFLTYFQNEAQLDKSGLPSDRFFAERPEGSVSTLKIQRTQQEDSAVYLCASSLGPGTGETDTQYFGPGTRLTVL.

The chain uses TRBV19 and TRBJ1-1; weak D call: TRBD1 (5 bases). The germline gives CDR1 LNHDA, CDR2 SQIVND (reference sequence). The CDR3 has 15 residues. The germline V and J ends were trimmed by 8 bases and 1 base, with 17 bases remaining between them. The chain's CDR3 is CASHTRGGGNTEAFF. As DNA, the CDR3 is TGTGCCAGTCATACGCGGGGGGGAGGGAACACTGAAGCTTTCTTT. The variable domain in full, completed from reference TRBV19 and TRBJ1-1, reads DGGITQSPKYLFRKEGQNVTLSCEQNLNHDAMYWYRQDPGQGLRLIYYSQIVNDFQKGDIAEGYSVSREKKESFPLTVTSAQKNPTAFYLCASHTRGGGNTEAFFGQGTRLTVV.

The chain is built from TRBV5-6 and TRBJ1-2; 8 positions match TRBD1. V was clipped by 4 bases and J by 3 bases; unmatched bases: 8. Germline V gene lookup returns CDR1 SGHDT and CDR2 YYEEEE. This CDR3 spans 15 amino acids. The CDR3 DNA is TGTGCCAGCAGCCCTATGGGACAGGCCTACTATGGCTACACCTTC. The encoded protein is CASSPMGQAYYGYTF.

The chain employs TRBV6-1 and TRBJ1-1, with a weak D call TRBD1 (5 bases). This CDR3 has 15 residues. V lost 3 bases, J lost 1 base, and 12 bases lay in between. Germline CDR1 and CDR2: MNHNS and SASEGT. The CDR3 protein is CASSEAGQGNTEAFF. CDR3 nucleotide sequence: TGTGCCAGCAGTGAGGCGGGGCAGGGGAACACTGAAGCTTTCTTT.

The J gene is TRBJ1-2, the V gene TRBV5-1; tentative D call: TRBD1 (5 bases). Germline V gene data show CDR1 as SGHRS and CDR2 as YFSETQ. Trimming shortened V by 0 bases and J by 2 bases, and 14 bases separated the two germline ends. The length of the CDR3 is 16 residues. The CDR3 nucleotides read TGCGCCAGCAGCTTGGAGGGCAGGGCCTCAAACTATGGCTACACCTTC. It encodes CASSLEGRASNYGYTF.

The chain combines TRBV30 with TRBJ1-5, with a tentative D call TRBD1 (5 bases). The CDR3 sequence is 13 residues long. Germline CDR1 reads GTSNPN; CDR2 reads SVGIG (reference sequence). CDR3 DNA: TGTGCAGGGGCCGGCGGAAACAATCAGCCCCAGCATTTT. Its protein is CAGAGGNNQPQHF. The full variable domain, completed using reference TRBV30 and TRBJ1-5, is SQTIHQWPATLVQPVGSPLSLECTVEGTSNPNLYWYRQAAGRGLQLLFYSVGIGQISSEVPQNLSASRPQDRQFILSSKKLLLSDSGFYLCAGAGGNNQPQHFGDGTRLSIL.

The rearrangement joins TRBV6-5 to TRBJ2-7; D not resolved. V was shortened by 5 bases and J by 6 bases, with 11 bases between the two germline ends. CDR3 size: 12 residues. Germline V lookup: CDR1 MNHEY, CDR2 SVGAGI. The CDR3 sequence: CASSPYLSEQYV. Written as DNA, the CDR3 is TGTGCCAGCAGTCCTTATCTATCCGAGCAGTACGTC.

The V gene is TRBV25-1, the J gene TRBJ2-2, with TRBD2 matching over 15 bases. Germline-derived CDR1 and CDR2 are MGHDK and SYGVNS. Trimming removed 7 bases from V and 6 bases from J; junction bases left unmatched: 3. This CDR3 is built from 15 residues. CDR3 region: CASTWTSGGAGELFF. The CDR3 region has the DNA TGTGCCAGCACCTGGACTAGCGGGGGGGCCGGGGAGCTGTTTTTT.

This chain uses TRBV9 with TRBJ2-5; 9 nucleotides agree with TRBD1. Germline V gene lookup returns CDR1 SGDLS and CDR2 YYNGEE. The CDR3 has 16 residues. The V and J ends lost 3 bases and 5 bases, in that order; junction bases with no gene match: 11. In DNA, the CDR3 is TGTGCCAGCAGCGAAGGGACAGGGCGGGTCGTGGAGACCCAGTACTTC. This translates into CASSEGTGRVVETQYF.

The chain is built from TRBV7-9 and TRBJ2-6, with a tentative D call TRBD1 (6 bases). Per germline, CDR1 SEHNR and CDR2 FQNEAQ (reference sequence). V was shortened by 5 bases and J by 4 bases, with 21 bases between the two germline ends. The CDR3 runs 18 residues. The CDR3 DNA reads TGTGCCAGCAGCCTTACGGGCTCGACAGGTTCCGGGGCCAACGTCCTGACTTTC. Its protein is CASSLTGSTGSGANVLTF.

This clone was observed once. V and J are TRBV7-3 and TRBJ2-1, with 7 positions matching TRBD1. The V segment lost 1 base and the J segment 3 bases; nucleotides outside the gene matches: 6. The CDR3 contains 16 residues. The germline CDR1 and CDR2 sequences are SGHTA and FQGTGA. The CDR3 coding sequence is TGTGCCAGCAGCTTAATCGGGCAGGGGGTCTACAATGAGCAGTTCTTC. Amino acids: CASSLIGQGVYNEQFF.

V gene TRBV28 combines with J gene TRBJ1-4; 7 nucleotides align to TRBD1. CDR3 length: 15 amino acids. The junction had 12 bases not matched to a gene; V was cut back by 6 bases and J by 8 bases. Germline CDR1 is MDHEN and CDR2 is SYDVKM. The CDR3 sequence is CASSRPTGALEKLFF. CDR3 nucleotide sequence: TGTGCCAGCAGCCGCCCCACAGGGGCGCTGGAAAAACTGTTTTTT.